A selection of T cell receptor beta chains follows, all from one sample in a study of vaccination effects on CD4 cells after COVID-19. No antigens are known for them. Profiled with immunoSEQ multiplex PCR; TCRdb holds only in-frame clones, not every one. Of 25,000 to 30,000 clones listed, 70% to 80% are singletons. This sample comprised CD4+ T cells from PBMCs cultured with SARS-CoV-2 spike peptides, obtained before COVID-19 vaccination. All receptors come from a human donor who received a COVID-19 vaccine. Each CDR3 is given with its conserved first and last residue. The D gene is left open where the match is weak. Only part of the rows carry a size: once, few, many, or a class if the clone is expanded.

>once|NA|TRBV24-1|TRBJ2-1
CATSGPGRDEQFF
TGTGCCACCAGTGGTCCGGGGAGAGATGAGCAGTTCTTC
>NA|TRBD1|TRBV3-1/TRBV3-2|TRBJ1-4
CASSVRQGLNEKLFF
TGTGCCAGCAGTGTTCGACAGGGACTTAATGAAAAACTGTTTTTT
>NA|TRBD1|TRBV5-1|TRBJ1-2
CASSLNWGTGYGYTF
TGCGCCAGCAGCTTAAACTGGGGGACAGGGTATGGCTACACCTTC
>NA|NA|TRBV10-3|TRBJ1-1
CAISAGRDNTEAFF
TGTGCCATCAGTGCGGGGCGGGACAACACTGAAGCTTTCTTT
>NA|NA|TRBV29-1|TRBJ1-2
CSVGTGNYGYTF
TGCAGCGTCGGTACAGGGAACTATGGCTACACCTTC
>NA|NA|TRBV20-1|TRBJ1-4
CSASFRGNEKLFF
TGCAGTGCTAGTTTCAGGGGTAATGAAAAACTGTTTTTT
>NA|NA|TRBV7-9|TRBJ2-4
CASSGQSKNIQYF
TGTGCCAGCAGCGGTCAGAGCAAAAACATTCAGTACTTC
>NA|NA|TRBV3-1/TRBV3-2|TRBJ2-3
CASSQQRPGSADTQYF
TGTGCCAGCAGCCAACAAAGACCAGGCTCTGCAGATACGCAGTATTTT
>once|NA|TRBV19|TRBJ2-1
CASSPRGYNEQFF
TGTGCCAGTAGTCCTCGGGGGTACAATGAGCAGTTCTTC
>NA|TRBD2|TRBV5-1|TRBJ2-3
CASSFIGGGLLDTQYF
TGCGCCAGCAGCTTCATCGGGGGGGGCCTTCTGGATACGCAGTATTTT
>NA|NA|TRBV6-2/TRBV6-3|TRBJ1-4
CASSNRRAESEKLFF
TGTGCCAGCAGTAACCGTCGGGCTGAGAGTGAAAAACTGTTTTTT
>NA|NA|TRBV6-5|TRBJ2-2
CASSGGGPGELFF
TGTGCCAGCTCGGGCGGGGGCCCCGGGGAGCTGTTTTTT